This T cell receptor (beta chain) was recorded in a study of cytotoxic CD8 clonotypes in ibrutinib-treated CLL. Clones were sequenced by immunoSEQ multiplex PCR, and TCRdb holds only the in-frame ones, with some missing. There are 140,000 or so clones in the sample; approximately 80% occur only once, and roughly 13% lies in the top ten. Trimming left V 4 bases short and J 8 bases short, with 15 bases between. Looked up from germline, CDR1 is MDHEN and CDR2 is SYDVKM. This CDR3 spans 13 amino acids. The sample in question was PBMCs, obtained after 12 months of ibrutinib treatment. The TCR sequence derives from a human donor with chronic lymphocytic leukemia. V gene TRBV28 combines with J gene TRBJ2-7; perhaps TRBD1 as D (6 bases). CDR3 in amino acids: CASSSPKTGQQYF. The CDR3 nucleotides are TGTGCCAGCAGTTCCCCAAAAACAGGGCAGCAGTACTTC. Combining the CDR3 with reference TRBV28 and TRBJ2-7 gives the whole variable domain DVKVTQSSRYLVKRTGEKVFLECVQDMDHENMFWYRQDPGLGLRLIYFSYDVKMKEKGDIPEGYSVSREKKERFSLILESASTNQTSMYLCASSSPKTGQQYFGPGTRLTVT.